This T cell receptor (beta chain) emerged from a study of T cell repertoires in cytomegalovirus infection. On the study more broadly: A matching HLA type, together with CMV infection, was signaled by public TCR beta signatures. Study-wide findings and caveats: Carriers of CMV plus the relevant HLA were identified by cumulative public TCR beta family frequency.

TCRdb passed the reads through MiXCR, listing each CDR3 protein once. The sample consists of over 300,000 distinct CDR3 sequences, around a sixth of them appearing once. The CDR3 contains 12 residues. V was shortened by 3 bases and J by 6 bases, with 6 bases between the two germline ends. This clonotype was seen at least ten times. Its matching antigen is unknown. Specimen: PBMCs. The rearrangement joins TRBV12-3 or TRBV12-4 to TRBJ1-5; no reliable D call. The clonotype comes from a human donor in good health (CMV status not recorded). Some clones in this sample may be carry-over from other donors' samples. Here the CDR3 DNA reads TGTGCCAGCAGTTTTGGGAGTCAGCCCCAGCATTTT. It codes for CASSFGSQPQHF.